The clone carrying this TCR beta chain showed up just a few times. Its antigen is currently unknown. Employing constant-segment primers, 5'RACE generated TCR alpha and TCR beta cDNA libraries bearing sample barcodes and UMIs. TCRdb redid the calling of the 5' RACE reads with MiXCR, one entry per CDR3 protein. The sample has hundreds of thousands of distinct CDR3 sequences; over 20% are singletons. Germline-derived CDR1 and CDR2 are SGHTA and FQGNSA. V shed 1 base, J shed 0 bases, and the junction held 4 bases outside the gene matches. This CDR3 comprises 16 residues. The data originate from a study of T-cell memory formation after mild COVID-19. Across the study: Most TCR clusters belonged to a single donor. Regarding the study as a whole: Pre-infection memory harbored some responding clones, suggesting cross-reactive memory joined. Day 15 to 85 contracting clones showed balanced CD4/CD8; later expanders leaned CD4+.

This TCR derives from an adult woman who had mild COVID-19 (a few samples of this study predate the infection). Cell type and time point are not known. The specimen was PBMCs or a T cell subset sorted from them (not recorded which). This chain joins TRBV7-2 and TRBJ2-7; 9 bases are shared with TRBD1. Here the CDR3 DNA reads TGTGCCAGCAGCTTAGGGGGGACAGGGATCTCCTACGAGCAGTACTTC. Protein: CASSLGGTGISYEQYF.